A selection of T cell receptor beta chains follows, all from one sample in a study of vaccination and CD4 T cells after COVID-19. TCRdb used MiXCR to reprocess the PCR reads, holding one entry per CDR3 protein. The table has about 20,000 distinct CDR3 sequences, approximately 50% seen once. These receptors lack a known antigen. Sequencing input: CD4+ T cells from blood, cultured in vitro. The receptors come from a human donor who had recovered from COVID-19. Both conserved end residues are part of each CDR3. The D gene is left open where the match is weak. Clone sizes are given selectively: once, few, many, or a class where the clone is expanded.

15,TRBJ2-7,TRBD2,TRBV6-1,few,TGTGCCAGCAGGGCTCTAGCGGAGAGCTCCTACGAGCAGTACTTC,CASRALAESSYEQYF
17,TRBJ2-1,TRBD2,TRBV7-2,.,TGTGCCAGCAGCTTAGTTGCGGGAGGTTTAACCCACAATGAGCAGTTCTTC,CASSLVAGGLTHNEQFF
15,TRBJ2-3,.,TRBV6-5,.,TGTGCCAGCAGTTACTCGGCGGGATCGAGAGATACGCAGTATTTT,CASSYSAGSRDTQYF
18,TRBJ2-7,TRBD1,TRBV18,.,TGTGCCAGCTCACAGGGACAGGGGGCTACTAGCGGGAACAAGGAGCAGTACTTC,CASSQGQGATSGNKEQYF
17,TRBJ2-3,TRBD2,TRBV28,.,TGTGCCAGCAACGGAGGTCGGGCTAGCGGACCCACAGATACGCAGTATTTT,CASNGGRASGPTDTQYF
14,TRBJ1-2,.,TRBV25-1,few,TGTGCCAGCAGTGATCCAGGGAGAGGCTATGGCTACACCTTC,CASSDPGRGYGYTF
15,TRBJ1-5,.,TRBV24-1,.,TGTGCCACCAGCCCGAGTGGCAGGGGTAACCAGCCCCAGCATTTT,CATSPSGRGNQPQHF
16,TRBJ1-5,.,TRBV19,few,TGTGCCAGTACCCCTCGGGAAGGGTCGTATAATCAGCCCCAGCATTTT,CASTPREGSYNQPQHF
13,TRBJ1-2,.,TRBV2,.,TGTGCCAGCGGGGAGGTCTCTAACTATGGCTACACCTTC,CASGEVSNYGYTF
12,TRBJ1-1,TRBD1,TRBV19,few,TGTGCCAGTACCAGGGGGCTAAGTGAAGCTTTCTTT,CASTRGLSEAFF
13,TRBJ2-7,.,TRBV7-9,.,TGTGCCAGCAGCTCGTCCGACAGCTACGAGCAGTACTTC,CASSSSDSYEQYF
11,TRBJ2-4,TRBD2,TRBV28,.,TGTGCCAGCAGTTTAGGGGAGGGGATTGACTTC,CASSLGEGIDF
14,TRBJ1-4,.,TRBV20-1,.,TGCAGTGCTAGAGATCCCGGTTCGGGTGAAAAACTGTTTTTT,CSARDPGSGEKLFF
13,TRBJ2-4,.,TRBV21-1,.,TGTGCCAGCCGCCGGGACCCCATGCACATTCAGTACTTC,CASRRDPMHIQYF
19,TRBJ2-1,TRBD2,TRBV19,.,TGTGCCAGTACCCGGGGTAGCGGGGGGGCCGGGAGCTCCTACAATGAGCAGTTCTTC,CASTRGSGGAGSSYNEQFF
13,TRBJ1-1,TRBD1,TRBV10-2,.,TGCGCCAGCAGTGGGTCAGGGGGACAAGAAGCTTTCTTT,CASSGSGGQEAFF
14,TRBJ2-7,TRBD1,TRBV12-3/TRBV12-4,.,TGTGCCAGCAGCTTCATACAGGGGGCCTACGAGCAGTACTTC,CASSFIQGAYEQYF
15,TRBJ2-7,TRBD2,TRBV7-9,.,TGTGCCAGCACCCACATTGCGCGGGGGACCTACGAGCAGTACTTC,CASTHIARGTYEQYF
14,TRBJ2-3,TRBD2,TRBV20-1,.,TGCAGTGCTAGCTCTAGCGGGATCAAAGATACGCAGTATTTT,CSASSSGIKDTQYF
14,TRBJ1-6,.,TRBV6-1,.,TGTGCCAGCACTGGTGTCTTTCCTCTTTCACCCCTCCACTTT,CASTGVFPLSPLHF
13,TRBJ1-1,.,TRBV28,.,TGTGCCAGCAGGGGCTGGATGAACACTGAAGCTTTCTTT,CASRGWMNTEAFF
13,TRBJ1-2,.,TRBV9,.,TGTGCCAGCAGCGTAGGACAGAGCTATGGCTACACCTTC,CASSVGQSYGYTF
16,TRBJ2-3,TRBD1,TRBV19,.,TGTGCCAGTAGTAACGGACAGGGCCCTAATACAGATACGCAGTATTTT,CASSNGQGPNTDTQYF
12,TRBJ1-2,.,TRBV20-1,.,TGCAGTTTCCCCGGGAAGGGAAATGGCTACACCTTC,CSFPGKGNGYTF
11,TRBJ1-2,.,TRBV20-1,few,TGCAGTGCTAGTGAGGGGTCCGGCTACACCTTC,CSASEGSGYTF
14,TRBJ2-2,.,TRBV29-1,.,TGCAGCGTCCTCCCCAGGGGGAACACCGGGGAGCTGTTTTTT,CSVLPRGNTGELFF
14,TRBJ2-3,.,TRBV20-1,.,TGCAGTGCTCCCGACCAGACAGGCACAGATACGCAGTATTTT,CSAPDQTGTDTQYF
15,TRBJ1-5,.,TRBV28,few,TGTGCCAGCAGTTTCCCAGGAGGGTTCCATCAGCCCCAGCATTTT,CASSFPGGFHQPQHF
13,TRBJ1-1,TRBD1,TRBV10-3,.,TGTGCCATCAGTCGGGACAGGAACACTGAAGCTTTCTTT,CAISRDRNTEAFF
14,TRBJ2-7,.,TRBV18,.,TGTGCCAGCTCACCTTTCGGGGGAAATTACGAGCAGTACTTC,CASSPFGGNYEQYF
16,TRBJ2-2,.,TRBV20-1,.,TGCAGTGCCTATGATGACAGTAGATTGCAAACCGGGGAGCTGTTTTTT,CSAYDDSRLQTGELFF
15,TRBJ2-3,TRBD2,TRBV6-1,.,TGTGCCAGCAGACGGGGGGACCTTAGCGGAGATACGCAGTATTTT,CASRRGDLSGDTQYF
18,TRBJ2-2,.,TRBV7-6,.,TGTGCCAGCAGCCGACAGGGAGGAGGGGTGGGAGTCACCGGGGAGCTGTTTTTT,CASSRQGGGVGVTGELFF
12,TRBJ1-4,.,TRBV15,.,TGTGCCACCAGCAGAGCCCGAGAAAAACTGTTTTTT,CATSRAREKLFF
16,TRBJ2-1,TRBD2,TRBV6-5,.,TGTGCCAGCAGTTACTCGAGTGGACTAGCCTACAATGAGCAGTTCTTC,CASSYSSGLAYNEQFF
13,TRBJ1-2,TRBD1,TRBV6-2/TRBV6-3,.,TGTGCCAGCAGTGGACAGGGGCGAGGTGGCTACACCTTC,CASSGQGRGGYTF
16,TRBJ2-2,.,TRBV7-3,.,TGTGCCAGCAGCTTACAGGGAGGGGGCATCACCGGGGAGCTGTTTTTT,CASSLQGGGITGELFF
15,TRBJ2-7,.,TRBV6-2/TRBV6-3,.,TGTGCCAGCAGAGGCGACTATTTCAGCTCCTACGAGCAGTACTTC,CASRGDYFSSYEQYF
13,TRBJ2-3,.,TRBV5-1,few,TGCGCCAGCCGATCCGAGCTGCAAGGTACGCAGTATTTT,CASRSELQGTQYF
14,TRBJ1-6,TRBD1,TRBV11-3,few,TGTGCCAGCAGTTTAGGGGGCTCTAATTCACCCCTCCACTTT,CASSLGGSNSPLHF
14,TRBJ2-5,TRBD2,TRBV7-8,.,TGTGCCAGCAGCCCGCGGGGGGCCCAAGAGACCCAGTACTTC,CASSPRGAQETQYF
13,TRBJ2-7,.,TRBV28,.,TGTGCCAGCAGTTTCCAGAATTCCTACGAGCAGTACTTC,CASSFQNSYEQYF
16,TRBJ1-2,TRBD1,TRBV4-1,few,TGCGCCAGCAGCCTCCGGACAGGGGGGACTAACTATGGCTACACCTTC,CASSLRTGGTNYGYTF
14,TRBJ2-5,.,TRBV5-4,few,TGTGCCAGCAGGTACGGGACGGACCAAGAGACCCAGTACTTC,CASRYGTDQETQYF
14,TRBJ2-3,TRBD2,TRBV7-3,few,TGTGCCAGCAGCGTAAGCGGGAGACCAGATACGCAGTATTTT,CASSVSGRPDTQYF
16,TRBJ2-7,TRBD2,TRBV6-2/TRBV6-3,.,TGTGCCAGCAGTAAACTTCTAGCGGGAGGGCCGGGTGAGCAGTACTTC,CASSKLLAGGPGEQYF
15,TRBJ1-3,.,TRBV6-1,few,TGTGCCAGCAGGATAACGACGGATTCTGGAAACACCATATATTTT,CASRITTDSGNTIYF
15,TRBJ2-3,.,TRBV20-1,.,TGCAGTGCTAGAGACGTCGGGAAAGGCACAGATACGCAGTATTTT,CSARDVGKGTDTQYF
15,TRBJ2-3,TRBD1,TRBV4-2,.,TGTGCCAGCAGCCAAACCGACAGGGGTGGGGATACGCAGTATTTT,CASSQTDRGGDTQYF
15,TRBJ2-7,TRBD1,TRBV6-1,.,TGTGCCAGCAGCACCGGGACAGGGGCTTCCTACGAGCAGTACTTC,CASSTGTGASYEQYF
20,TRBJ2-3,.,TRBV7-8,.,TGTGCCAGCAGCTTAGCGAGGACCGCAGGGGGGACTAGGGCGACAGATACGCAGTATTTT,CASSLARTAGGTRATDTQYF
14,TRBJ1-2,.,TRBV6-2/TRBV6-3,.,TGTGCCAGCAGTTTCTCCGGGATAACCTATGGCTACACCTTC,CASSFSGITYGYTF
13,TRBJ1-6,.,TRBV6-1,.,TGTGCCAGCGGCGGGGGCTTCGATTCACCCCTCCACTTT,CASGGGFDSPLHF
12,TRBJ2-7,.,TRBV20-1,few,TGCAGTCCCCGACAGGATTCCTACGAGCAGTACTTC,CSPRQDSYEQYF
13,TRBJ2-2,.,TRBV20-1,.,TGCAGTGCTAGAGTAGCGAACACCGGGGAGCTGTTTTTT,CSARVANTGELFF
14,TRBJ1-3,TRBD1,TRBV20-1,.,TGCAGTGCTAGGGACAGGTCCTCTGGAAACACCATATATTTT,CSARDRSSGNTIYF
16,TRBJ2-1,TRBD1,TRBV7-2,few,TGTGCCAGCAGCTTAGCGGTCGTGGACAGGGGGCAATGGAAGTTCTTC,CASSLAVVDRGQWKFF
15,TRBJ1-2,.,TRBV5-8,once,TGTGCCAGCAGCTCAACTGGGTGGGTCCCGTATGGCTACACCTTC,CASSSTGWVPYGYTF
16,TRBJ1-5,TRBD1,TRBV28,few,TGTGCCAGCAGTAGGACAGGGTCGACTAGCAATCAGCCCCAGCATTTT,CASSRTGSTSNQPQHF
15,TRBJ1-2,.,TRBV7-6,.,TGTGCCAGCAGCTTAGGGGGTGCGGGGTTATATGGCTACACCTTC,CASSLGGAGLYGYTF